A selection of T cell receptor beta chains follows, all from one sample in a study of shared clonotypes between healthy human individuals. Sequenced by immunoSEQ multiplex PCR; TCRdb stores in-frame clones only, minus some. The table records about 1.5 million clones, 95% to 97% of them present only once. The sample comprised naive CD4+ T cells sorted from blood. These receptors originate from a man aged 25-40 years in good health. CDR3s include the opening cysteine and the closing phenylalanine or tryptophan. D genes are given only for firm matches. Size is stated for part of the rows, as once, few or many counts, or as a class when the clone is expanded.

j_gene: TRBJ1-5; abundance: few; d_gene: TRBD1; len: 14; v_gene: TRBV5-1; CDR3aa: CASSPRDRGQPQHF; CDR3nt: TGCGCCAGCAGCCCCCGGGACAGGGGTCAGCCCCAGCATTTT
j_gene: TRBJ2-7; abundance: NA; d_gene: NA; len: 14; v_gene: TRBV4-1; CDR3aa: CASSQVQGSYEQYF; CDR3nt: TGCGCCAGCAGCCAAGTGCAGGGCTCTTACGAGCAGTACTTC
j_gene: TRBJ2-7; abundance: NA; d_gene: TRBD2; len: 14; v_gene: TRBV30; CDR3aa: CAYRRLAGFGEQYF; CDR3nt: TGTGCCTACCGCCGGCTAGCGGGGTTCGGAGAGCAGTACTTC
j_gene: TRBJ2-3; abundance: NA; d_gene: TRBD2; len: 18; v_gene: TRBV5-4; CDR3aa: CASSSGTSGRGSPDTQYF; CDR3nt: TGTGCCAGCAGTTCCGGGACTAGCGGGCGGGGGAGCCCAGATACGCAGTATTTT
j_gene: TRBJ1-3; abundance: NA; d_gene: NA; len: 13; v_gene: TRBV27; CDR3aa: CASSLLGGNTIYF; CDR3nt: TGTGCCAGCAGTTTATTGGGCGGAAACACCATATATTTT
j_gene: TRBJ2-6; abundance: NA; d_gene: NA; len: 15; v_gene: TRBV11-2; CDR3aa: CASRGLSSGANVLTF; CDR3nt: TGTGCCAGCAGGGGACTTTCCTCTGGGGCCAACGTCCTGACTTTC
j_gene: TRBJ1-1; abundance: NA; d_gene: NA; len: 12; v_gene: TRBV5-1; CDR3aa: CASSRGNTEAFF; CDR3nt: TGCGCCAGCAGCCGCGGCAACACTGAAGCTTTCTTT
j_gene: TRBJ2-1; abundance: NA; d_gene: TRBD1; len: 16; v_gene: TRBV9; CDR3aa: CASSPRDRVTYNEQFF; CDR3nt: TGTGCCAGCAGCCCACGGGACAGGGTAACCTACAATGAGCAGTTCTTC
j_gene: TRBJ1-1; abundance: NA; d_gene: NA; len: 14; v_gene: TRBV2; CDR3aa: CASSERLMNTEAFF; CDR3nt: TGTGCCAGCAGTGAAAGGCTGATGAACACTGAAGCTTTCTTT
j_gene: TRBJ2-1; abundance: NA; d_gene: TRBD2; len: 15; v_gene: TRBV11-1; CDR3aa: CASSSTSGNYNEQFF; CDR3nt: TGTGCCAGCAGTTCGACTAGCGGCAACTACAATGAGCAGTTCTTC
j_gene: TRBJ2-7; abundance: NA; d_gene: TRBD1; len: 12; v_gene: TRBV7-6; CDR3aa: CASSSGTGKQYF; CDR3nt: TGTGCCAGCTCCTCAGGGACAGGAAAGCAGTACTTC
j_gene: TRBJ1-5; abundance: NA; d_gene: NA; len: 14; v_gene: TRBV27; CDR3aa: CASSLRNRNQPQHF; CDR3nt: TGTGCCAGCAGTTTGAGAAACCGCAATCAGCCCCAGCATTTT
j_gene: TRBJ2-7; abundance: NA; d_gene: TRBD1; len: 17; v_gene: TRBV5-1; CDR3aa: CASSIDPTGGGSYEQYF; CDR3nt: TGCGCCAGCAGCATCGATCCAACAGGGGGCGGTTCCTACGAGCAGTACTTC
j_gene: TRBJ2-7; abundance: NA; d_gene: NA; len: 14; v_gene: TRBV18; CDR3aa: CASSPNYNRDEQYF; CDR3nt: TGTGCCAGCTCACCAAACTACAACCGCGACGAGCAGTACTTC
j_gene: TRBJ2-1; abundance: NA; d_gene: NA; len: 13; v_gene: TRBV11-3; CDR3aa: CASSLGRVREQFF; CDR3nt: TGTGCCAGCAGCTTAGGTCGCGTTCGGGAGCAGTTCTTC
j_gene: TRBJ1-1; abundance: NA; d_gene: NA; len: 12; v_gene: TRBV28; CDR3aa: CASSGGGGKAFF; CDR3nt: TGTGCCAGCAGTGGAGGAGGGGGAAAAGCTTTCTTT
j_gene: TRBJ2-7; abundance: NA; d_gene: NA; len: 13; v_gene: TRBV6-6; CDR3aa: CASSFLGWGEQYF; CDR3nt: TGTGCCAGCAGTTTTCTCGGCTGGGGCGAGCAGTACTTC
j_gene: TRBJ2-7; abundance: NA; d_gene: TRBD2; len: 15; v_gene: TRBV6-5; CDR3aa: CASSSRLAGGYEQYF; CDR3nt: TGTGCCAGCAGCTCCCGACTAGCGGGAGGCTACGAGCAGTACTTC
j_gene: TRBJ1-1; abundance: once; d_gene: NA; len: 12; v_gene: TRBV9; CDR3aa: CASSVDGSEAFF; CDR3nt: TGTGCCAGCAGCGTAGACGGCTCTGAAGCTTTCTTT